Each of the 15 T cell receptor beta chains below was sequenced from the same sample in a study of blood T cell repertoires in COVID-19. Only in-frame clones appear in the TCRdb table, and some are missing; sequencing was by immunoSEQ multiplex PCR. The data show 70,000 to 90,000 clones, 85% to 90% seen once. The sequencing sample was made of peripheral blood. The receptors come from a man between 60 and 75 years old with acute or convalescent COVID-19.

V is TRBV7-2 and J is TRBJ1-3, with 9 bases matching TRBD1. This CDR3 is 15 amino acids long. The germline V gene has CDR1 SGHTA and CDR2 FQGNSA. V gave up 4 bases and J gave up 0 bases; unmatched junction bases: 1. CDR3 sequence reads: CASSSDRGSGNTIYF. CDR3 bases: TGTGCCAGCAGCTCGGACAGGGGCTCTGGAAACACCATATATTTT.

The J gene is TRBJ2-1, the V gene TRBV19; D call uncertain. V lost 7 bases and J lost 3, with 13 bases in between. The CDR3 has 14 residues. CDR1 and CDR2 (germline): LNHDA, SQIVND (reference sequence). The CDR3 nucleotides read TGTGCCAGTACCATCACGACTGGCTACAATGAGCAGTTCTTC. The encoded protein is CASTITTGYNEQFF.

The chain couples TRBV7-8 to TRBJ2-7; 11 bases are a match to TRBD2. The germline V gene has CDR1 SGHVS and CDR2 FQNEAQ. CDR3 length: 18 amino acids. V gave up 2 bases and J gave up 0 bases; unmatched junction bases: 9. The CDR3 sequence: CASSLSDPTSGSSYEQYF. In nucleotides, the CDR3 is TGTGCCAGCAGCTTATCTGATCCCACTAGCGGGAGCTCCTACGAGCAGTACTTC.

The gene calls are TRBV6-5 and TRBJ1-1, with D perhaps TRBD1 (6 bases). Trimming left V 6 bases short and J 6 bases short, with 17 bases between. There are 14 residues in the CDR3. CDR1 and CDR2 (germline): MNHEY, SVGAGI. DNA for the CDR3: TGTGCCAGCAGCCGTGCTCAGGGGTGGGCTGAAGCTTTCTTT. This gives the protein CASSRAQGWAEAFF.

This clone was counted only a few times. The rearrangement joins TRBV19 to TRBJ2-7; 7 nucleotides line up with TRBD1. The CDR3 has 14 amino acids. V shed 7 bases and J 4 bases; nucleotides not matched to a gene: 10. From germline, CDR1 is LNHDA and CDR2 SQIVND (reference sequence). The CDR3 region is CASTQTGSTYEQYF. In DNA form, the CDR3 reads TGTGCCAGTACCCAGACAGGGTCTACTTACGAGCAGTACTTC.

About this clone itself: The junction does not match germline at one end; this may be a read error. This chain uses TRBV5-1 with TRBJ2-7, with 9 bases fitting TRBD2. This CDR3 has 16 amino acids. Germline V gene lookup returns CDR1 SGHRS and CDR2 YFSETQ. CDR3 in amino acids: CASSLGFGTSSHEQYF. The CDR3 nucleotides read TGCGCCAGCAGCTTAGGTTTCGGGACTAGCTCCCACGAGCAGTACTTC.

The chain is built from TRBV19 and TRBJ2-2, with no clear D. The V end lost 5 bases, the J end lost 5 bases, and 18 bases lay between the germline ends. Germline-derived CDR1 and CDR2 are LNHDA and SQIVND (reference sequence). This CDR3 is built from 16 residues. CDR3: CASSFNSLISTGELFF. The DNA for the CDR3 is TGTGCCAGTAGTTTTAATAGCTTAATATCTACCGGGGAGCTGTTTTTT.

This rearrangement joins TRBV29-1 to TRBJ2-5; the match to TRBD1 covers 8 bases. This CDR3 has 12 residues. Trimming took 4 bases from V and 7 from J; bases not matched to a gene: 5. The germline V gene encodes CDR1 SQVTM and CDR2 ANQGSEA. The CDR3 coding sequence is TGCAGCGTTGGAGACAGGGGTGGGACCCAGTACTTC. This sequence encodes CSVGDRGGTQYF.

The chain carries TRBV6-5 and TRBJ1-5, with 7 bases lining up with TRBD1. Germline-derived CDR1 and CDR2 are MNHEY and SVGAGI. CDR3 length equals 13 residues. The trim removed 6 bases at V and 5 bases at J, leaving 4 bases unmatched. DNA for the CDR3: TGTGCCAGCAGGACAGGGCGGTATCAGCCCCAGCATTTT. Protein sequence: CASRTGRYQPQHF.

The J gene is TRBJ1-3, the V gene TRBV18; weak D call: TRBD1 (6 bases). The CDR3 is 14 residues long. Germline CDR1 and CDR2: KGHSH and LQKENI. Deletions cut 3 bases from V and 2 bases from J, with 8 bases between. This chain's CDR3 is CASSPNRAGNTIYF. The CDR3 DNA follows: TGTGCCAGCTCACCTAACAGGGCTGGAAACACCATATATTTT. Together with reference TRBV18 and TRBJ1-3, the CDR3 gives the full variable domain: NAGVMQNPRHLVRRRGQEARLRCSPMKGHSHVYWYRQLPEEGLKFMVYLQKENIIDESGMPKERFSAEFPKEGPSILRIQQVVRGDSAAYFCASSPNRAGNTIYFGEGSWLTVV.

This chain joins TRBV5-1 and TRBJ2-3; TRBD2 agrees at 10 bases. This CDR3 comprises 17 residues. CDR1 SGHRS and CDR2 YFSETQ come from the germline V gene. The junction had 9 bases not matched to a gene; V was cut back by 0 bases and J by 5 bases. This chain's CDR3 is CASSLEASGRSVDTQYF. For the CDR3, the DNA is TGCGCCAGCAGCTTGGAGGCTAGCGGGAGATCAGTAGATACGCAGTATTTT.

This rearrangement joins TRBV5-5 to TRBJ1-4, with 8 bases that match TRBD1. This CDR3 comprises 19 residues. J was trimmed by 4 bases and V by 2 bases; bases with no gene match: 16. The germline CDR1 and CDR2 sequences are SGHKS and YYEKEE (reference sequence). The CDR3 spells CASSFIIRQGRSNNEKLFF. DNA for the CDR3: TGTGCCAGCAGCTTCATTATCCGACAGGGGAGGAGCAATAATGAAAAACTGTTTTTT.

V and J are TRBV2 and TRBJ2-7; 10 nucleotides match TRBD2. CDR1 and CDR2 (germline): SNHLY, FYNNEI. This CDR3 is built from 13 residues. The trim removed 8 bases at V and 3 bases at J, leaving 4 bases unmatched. The CDR3 coding sequence is TGTGCCAGCGCTTCTAGCGGGGGCTACGAGCAGTACTTC. Its translation is CASASSGGYEQYF.

The gene calls are TRBV20-1 and TRBJ2-2; the match to TRBD2 covers 11 bases. Germline CDR1 reads DFQATT; CDR2 reads SNEGSKA (reference sequence). The CDR3 sequence is 16 residues long. V gave up 3 bases and J gave up 3 bases; unmatched junction bases: 6. CDR3 loop: CSASPSGGIYTGELFF. The CDR3 coding sequence is TGCAGTGCTAGTCCTAGCGGGGGGATCTACACCGGGGAGCTGTTTTTT.

The chain combines TRBV5-1 with TRBJ2-1, with unresolved D. Germline V gene data show CDR1 as SGHRS and CDR2 as YFSETQ. Trimming left V 7 bases short and J 8 bases short, with 16 bases between. CDR3 length equals 13 residues. The CDR3 sequence: CASSSQRPHEQFF. The CDR3 nucleotides are TGCGCCAGCTCCTCCCAGCGACCCCATGAGCAGTTCTTC.